This TCR beta chain is from a study of cytotoxic CD8 clonotypes in ibrutinib-treated CLL. Across the study: Among the samples, the mean was about 270,000 productive templates and about 90,000 productive rearrangements.

The CDR3 totals 14 residues. CDR1 SGDLS and CDR2 YYNGEE come from the germline V gene. The V segment lost 2 bases and the J segment 4 bases; nucleotides outside the gene matches: 1. Repertoires were generated with immunoSEQ multiplex PCR, while TCRdb's copy carries only in-frame clones and drops some. The data show around 250,000 clones, 60% to 75% seen once. The chain links TRBV9 to TRBJ1-2; TRBD1 matches at 11 bases. This sequence originates from a human donor with chronic lymphocytic leukemia. This specimen was PBMCs, taken after 24 months of ibrutinib treatment. The CDR3 nucleotides are TGTGCCAGCAGCGTGGGACAGGGGGGCTATGGCTACACCTTC. This codes for CASSVGQGGYGYTF.